The source of this TCR beta chain is a study of blood T cell repertoires in COVID-19. The overall study: Whether acute or convalescent, the COVID-19 samples came from the United States, Italy and Spain. In each case, the material was cDNA or gDNA derived from T cells, B-cell-depleted T cells, or PBMCs.

How the authors handled the data: Amplification of reference gene primers was used by the study to estimate nucleated cell counts. The protocol was immunoSEQ multiplex PCR, while the TCRdb copy is restricted to in-frame clones and leaves out a portion. Clone size and V and J calls were adopted from that table, with D and trimming inferred from the DNA. Here the sample spans roughly 150,000 clones, roughly 91% being singletons. On this clone: This CDR3 is also generated by other DNA sequences in the sample.

V shed 3 bases and J 5 bases; nucleotides not matched to a gene: 5. CDR1 is LNHDA and CDR2 is SQIVND in the germline V gene (reference sequence). This CDR3 is 14 amino acids long. The source is a man between 50 and 59 years old who had recovered from COVID-19. The sequenced sample was peripheral blood. The chain combines TRBV19 with TRBJ1-2, with 8 bases fitting TRBD1. This chain's CDR3 is CASSIPGGNYGYTF. In nucleotides, the CDR3 is TGTGCCAGTAGTATTCCAGGGGGCAATTATGGCTACACCTTC. The entire variable domain, with the rest obtained from reference TRBV19 and TRBJ1-2, is as follows: DGGITQSPKYLFRKEGQNVTLSCEQNLNHDAMYWYRQDPGQGLRLIYYSQIVNDFQKGDIAEGYSVSREKKESFPLTVTSAQKNPTAFYLCASSIPGGNYGYTFGSGTRLTVV.